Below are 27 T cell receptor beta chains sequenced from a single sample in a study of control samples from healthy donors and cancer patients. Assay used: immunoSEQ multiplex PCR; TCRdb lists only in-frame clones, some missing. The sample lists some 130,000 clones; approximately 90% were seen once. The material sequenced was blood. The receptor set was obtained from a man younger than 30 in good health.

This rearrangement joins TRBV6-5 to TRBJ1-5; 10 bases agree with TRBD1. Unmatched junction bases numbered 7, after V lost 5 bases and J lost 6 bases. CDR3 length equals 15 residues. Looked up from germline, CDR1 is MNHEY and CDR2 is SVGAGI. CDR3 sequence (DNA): TGTGCCAGCAGTCGCACGGGACAGGGGATTCAGCCCCAGCATTTT. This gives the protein CASSRTGQGIQPQHF.

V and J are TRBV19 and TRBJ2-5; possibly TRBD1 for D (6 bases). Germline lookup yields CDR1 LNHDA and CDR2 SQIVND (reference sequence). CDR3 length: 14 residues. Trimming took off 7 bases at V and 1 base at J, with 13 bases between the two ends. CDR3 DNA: TGTGCCAGTAACTCCGGACAGATCCAAGAGACCCAGTACTTC. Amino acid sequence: CASNSGQIQETQYF.

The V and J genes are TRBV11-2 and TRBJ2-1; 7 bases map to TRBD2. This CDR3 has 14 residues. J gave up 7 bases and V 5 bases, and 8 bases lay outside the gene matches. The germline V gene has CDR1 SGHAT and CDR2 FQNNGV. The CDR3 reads CASSQEWGGNEQFF. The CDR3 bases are TGTGCCAGCAGCCAAGAATGGGGGGGGAATGAGCAGTTCTTC.

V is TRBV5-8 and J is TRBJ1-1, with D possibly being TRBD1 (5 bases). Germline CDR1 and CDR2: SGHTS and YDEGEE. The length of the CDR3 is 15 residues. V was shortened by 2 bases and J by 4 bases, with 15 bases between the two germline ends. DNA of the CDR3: TGTGCCAGCAGCTTTCTCGTGCAGGGTGGCACTGAAGCTTTCTTT. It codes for CASSFLVQGGTEAFF.

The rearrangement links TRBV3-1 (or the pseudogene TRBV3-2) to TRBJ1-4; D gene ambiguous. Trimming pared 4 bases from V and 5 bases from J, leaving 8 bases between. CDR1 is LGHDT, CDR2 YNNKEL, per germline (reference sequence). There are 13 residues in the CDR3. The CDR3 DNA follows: TGTGCCAGCAGCCCAAGACTAAATGAAAAACTGTTTTTT. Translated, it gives CASSPRLNEKLFF.

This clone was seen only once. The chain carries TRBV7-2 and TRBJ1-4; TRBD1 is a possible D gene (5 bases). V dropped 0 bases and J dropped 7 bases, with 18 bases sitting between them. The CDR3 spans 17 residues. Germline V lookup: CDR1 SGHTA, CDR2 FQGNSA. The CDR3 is CASSLAKGALVSEKLFF. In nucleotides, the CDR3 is TGTGCCAGCAGCTTAGCGAAAGGGGCGCTAGTCTCTGAAAAACTGTTTTTT.

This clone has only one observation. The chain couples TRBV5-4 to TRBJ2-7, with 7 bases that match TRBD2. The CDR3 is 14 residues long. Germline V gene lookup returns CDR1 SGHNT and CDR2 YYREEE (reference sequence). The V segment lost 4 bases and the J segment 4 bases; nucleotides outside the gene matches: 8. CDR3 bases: TGTGCCAGCAGCGTGGGGGGGGGTATTTACGAGCAGTACTTC. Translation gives CASSVGGGIYEQYF.

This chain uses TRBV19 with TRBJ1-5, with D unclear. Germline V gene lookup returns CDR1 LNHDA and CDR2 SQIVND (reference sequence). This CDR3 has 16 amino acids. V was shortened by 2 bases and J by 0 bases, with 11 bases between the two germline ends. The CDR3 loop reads CASSIRFRISNQPQHF. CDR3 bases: TGTGCCAGTAGTATAAGGTTCAGGATTAGCAATCAGCCCCAGCATTTT. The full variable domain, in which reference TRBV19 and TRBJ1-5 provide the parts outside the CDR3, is DGGITQSPKYLFRKEGQNVTLSCEQNLNHDAMYWYRQDPGQGLRLIYYSQIVNDFQKGDIAEGYSVSREKKESFPLTVTSAQKNPTAFYLCASSIRFRISNQPQHFGDGTRLSIL.

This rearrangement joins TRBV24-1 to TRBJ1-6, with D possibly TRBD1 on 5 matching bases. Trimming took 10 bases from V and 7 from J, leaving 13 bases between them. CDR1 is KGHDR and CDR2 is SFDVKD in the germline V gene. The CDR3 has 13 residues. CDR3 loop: CATRTFWNSPLHF. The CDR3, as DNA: TGTGCCACGAGGACATTCTGGAATTCACCCCTCCACTTT.

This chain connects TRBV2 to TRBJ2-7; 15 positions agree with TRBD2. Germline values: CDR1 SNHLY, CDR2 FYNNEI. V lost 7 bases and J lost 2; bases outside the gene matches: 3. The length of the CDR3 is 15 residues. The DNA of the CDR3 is TGTGCCAGCACCAGGACTAGCGGGGGGGCCTACGAGCAGTACTTC. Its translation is CASTRTSGGAYEQYF.

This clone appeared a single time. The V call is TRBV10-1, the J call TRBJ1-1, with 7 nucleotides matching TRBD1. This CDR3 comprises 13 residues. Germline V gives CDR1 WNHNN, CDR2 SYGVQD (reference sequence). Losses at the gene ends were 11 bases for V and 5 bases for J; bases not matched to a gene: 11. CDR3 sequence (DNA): TGCGCCGTGAGGAAGGGGGCAGGGACTGAAGCTTTCTTT. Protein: CAVRKGAGTEAFF.

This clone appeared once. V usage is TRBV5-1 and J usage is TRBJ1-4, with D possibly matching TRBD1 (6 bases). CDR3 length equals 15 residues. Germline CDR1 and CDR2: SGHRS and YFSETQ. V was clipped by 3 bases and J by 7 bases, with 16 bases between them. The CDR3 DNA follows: TGCGCCAGCAGCTCTTGGGGCCAAGGGGGTGAAAAACTGTTTTTT. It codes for CASSSWGQGGEKLFF. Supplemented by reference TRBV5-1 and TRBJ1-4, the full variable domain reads KAGVTQTPRYLIKTRGQQVTLSCSPISGHRSVSWYQQTPGQGLQFLFEYFSETQRNKGNFPGRFSGRQFSNSRSEMNVSTLELGDSALYLCASSSWGQGGEKLFFGSGTQLSVL.

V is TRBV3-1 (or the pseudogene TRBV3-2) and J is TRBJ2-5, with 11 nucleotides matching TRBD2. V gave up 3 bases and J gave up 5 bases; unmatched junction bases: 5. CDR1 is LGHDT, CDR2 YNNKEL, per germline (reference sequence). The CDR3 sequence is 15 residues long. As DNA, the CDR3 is TGTGCCAGCAGCCAGACTAGCGGGGTTGGTGAGACCCAGTACTTC. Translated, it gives CASSQTSGVGETQYF.

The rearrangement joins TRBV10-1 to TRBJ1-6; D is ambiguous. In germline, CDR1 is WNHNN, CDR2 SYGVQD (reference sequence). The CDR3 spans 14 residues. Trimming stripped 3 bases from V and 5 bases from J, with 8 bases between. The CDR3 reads CASSDPEDNSPLHF. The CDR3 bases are TGCGCCAGCAGTGATCCAGAAGATAATTCACCCCTCCACTTT.

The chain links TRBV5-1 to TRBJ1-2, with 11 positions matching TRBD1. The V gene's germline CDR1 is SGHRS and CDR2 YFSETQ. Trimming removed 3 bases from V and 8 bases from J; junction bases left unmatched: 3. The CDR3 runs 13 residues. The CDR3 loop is CASSSGQGVGYTF. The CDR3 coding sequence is TGCGCCAGCAGCTCGGGACAGGGGGTCGGCTACACCTTC. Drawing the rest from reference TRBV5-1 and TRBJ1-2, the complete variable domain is KAGVTQTPRYLIKTRGQQVTLSCSPISGHRSVSWYQQTPGQGLQFLFEYFSETQRNKGNFPGRFSGRQFSNSRSEMNVSTLELGDSALYLCASSSGQGVGYTFGSGTRLTVV.

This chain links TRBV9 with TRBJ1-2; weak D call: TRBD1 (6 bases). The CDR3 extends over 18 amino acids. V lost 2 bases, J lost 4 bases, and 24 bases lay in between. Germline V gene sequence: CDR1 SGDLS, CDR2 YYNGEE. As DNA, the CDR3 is TGTGCCAGCAGCGTTAGTAGTAGGAGGTCGACAGGCTTCTATGGCTACACCTTC. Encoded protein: CASSVSSRRSTGFYGYTF.

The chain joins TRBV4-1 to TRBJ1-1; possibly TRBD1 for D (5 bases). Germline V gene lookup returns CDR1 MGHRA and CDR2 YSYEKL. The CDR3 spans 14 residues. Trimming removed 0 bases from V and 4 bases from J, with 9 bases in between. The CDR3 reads CASSQESGGTEAFF. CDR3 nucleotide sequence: TGCGCCAGCAGCCAAGAGTCGGGGGGCACTGAAGCTTTCTTT.

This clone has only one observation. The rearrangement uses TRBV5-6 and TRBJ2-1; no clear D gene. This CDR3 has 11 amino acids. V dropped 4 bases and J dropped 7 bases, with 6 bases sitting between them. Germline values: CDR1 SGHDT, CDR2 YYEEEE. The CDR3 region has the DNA TGTGCCAGCAGCACCGGGAATGAGCAGTTCTTC. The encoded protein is CASSTGNEQFF.

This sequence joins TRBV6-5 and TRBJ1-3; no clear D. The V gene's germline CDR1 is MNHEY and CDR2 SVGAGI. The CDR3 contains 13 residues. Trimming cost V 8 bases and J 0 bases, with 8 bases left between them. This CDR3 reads CASGKHSGNTIYF. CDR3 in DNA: TGTGCCAGCGGCAAGCACTCTGGAAACACCATATATTTT.

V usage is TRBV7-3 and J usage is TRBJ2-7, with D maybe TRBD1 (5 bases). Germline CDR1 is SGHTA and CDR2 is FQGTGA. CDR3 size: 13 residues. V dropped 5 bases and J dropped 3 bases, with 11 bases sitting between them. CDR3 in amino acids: CASSRQGGYEQYF. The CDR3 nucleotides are TGTGCCAGCAGCCGGCAGGGTGGCTACGAGCAGTACTTC. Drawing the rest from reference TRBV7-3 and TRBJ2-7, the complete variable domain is GAGVSQTPSNKVTEKGKYVELRCDPISGHTALYWYRQSLGQGPEFLIYFQGTGAADDSGLPNDRFFAVRPEGSVSTLKIQRTERGDSAVYLCASSRQGGYEQYFGPGTRLTVT.

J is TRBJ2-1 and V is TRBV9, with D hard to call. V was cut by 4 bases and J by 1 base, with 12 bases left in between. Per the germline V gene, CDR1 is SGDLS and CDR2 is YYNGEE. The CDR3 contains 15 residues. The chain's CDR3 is CASSNGQLSYNEQFF. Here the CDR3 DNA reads TGTGCCAGCAGCAACGGGCAACTTTCCTACAATGAGCAGTTCTTC.

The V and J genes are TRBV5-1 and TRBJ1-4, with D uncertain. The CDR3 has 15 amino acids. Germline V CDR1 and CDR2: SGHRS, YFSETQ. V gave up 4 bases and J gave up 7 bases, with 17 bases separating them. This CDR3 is CASSALTGEGEKLFF. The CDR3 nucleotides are TGCGCCAGCAGCGCATTGACGGGAGAAGGTGAAAAACTGTTTTTT.

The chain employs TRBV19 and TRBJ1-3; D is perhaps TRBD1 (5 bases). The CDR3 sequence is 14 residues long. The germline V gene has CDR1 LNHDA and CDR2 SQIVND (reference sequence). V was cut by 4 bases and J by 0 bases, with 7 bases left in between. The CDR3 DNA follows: TGTGCCAGTAGTACCGGGACCTCTGGAAACACCATATATTTT. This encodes CASSTGTSGNTIYF.

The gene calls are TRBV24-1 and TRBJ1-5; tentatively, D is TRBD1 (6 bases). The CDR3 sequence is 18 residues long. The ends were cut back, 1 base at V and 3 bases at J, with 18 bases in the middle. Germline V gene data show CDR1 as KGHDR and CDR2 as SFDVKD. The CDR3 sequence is CATSDFGTPRGNNQPQHF. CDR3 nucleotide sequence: TGTGCCACCAGTGATTTCGGGACACCCCGGGGAAACAATCAGCCCCAGCATTTT.

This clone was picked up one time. The CDR3 DNA is TGTGCCAGCAGTCCCTGGACAGGAGACTCTGGAAACACCATATATTTT. Amino acid sequence: CASSPWTGDSGNTIYF. V and J are TRBV6-6 and TRBJ1-3; 7 bases fit TRBD1. This CDR3 is 16 amino acids long. Trimming removed 5 bases from V and 0 bases from J; junction bases left unmatched: 7. Germline V gives CDR1 MNHNY, CDR2 SVGAGI (reference sequence).

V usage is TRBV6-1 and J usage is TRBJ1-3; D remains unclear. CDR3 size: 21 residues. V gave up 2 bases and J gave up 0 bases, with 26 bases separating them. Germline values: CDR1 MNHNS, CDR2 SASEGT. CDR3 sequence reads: CASSEREGSEGPVFSGNTIYF. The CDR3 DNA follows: TGTGCCAGCAGTGAAAGGGAAGGGAGTGAAGGGCCTGTCTTCTCTGGAAACACCATATATTTT.

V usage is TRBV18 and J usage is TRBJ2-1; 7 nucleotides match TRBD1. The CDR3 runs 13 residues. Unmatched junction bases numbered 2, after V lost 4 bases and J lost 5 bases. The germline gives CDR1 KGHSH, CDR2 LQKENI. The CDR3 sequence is CASSQGTDNEQFF. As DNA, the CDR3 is TGTGCCAGCTCACAAGGGACAGACAATGAGCAGTTCTTC.